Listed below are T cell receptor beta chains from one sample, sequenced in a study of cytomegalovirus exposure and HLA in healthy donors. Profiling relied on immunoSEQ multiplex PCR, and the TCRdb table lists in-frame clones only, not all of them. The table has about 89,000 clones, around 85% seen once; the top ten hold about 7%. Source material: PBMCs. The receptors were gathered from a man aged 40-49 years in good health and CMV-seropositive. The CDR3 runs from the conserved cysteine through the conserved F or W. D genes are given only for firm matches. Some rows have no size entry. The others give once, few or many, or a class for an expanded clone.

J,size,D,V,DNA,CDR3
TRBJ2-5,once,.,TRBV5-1,TGCGCCAGCAGCTTGGCCTTGCAAGAGACCCAGTACTTC,CASSLALQETQYF
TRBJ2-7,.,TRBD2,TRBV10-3,TGTGCCACGGGAGGGACTAGCGGGAGCTACGAGCAGTACTTC,CATGGTSGSYEQYF
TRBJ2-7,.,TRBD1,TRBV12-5,TGTGCTAGTGGTTTGATTCCAGGGACAGGCACGCCCTACGAGCAGTACTTC,CASGLIPGTGTPYEQYF
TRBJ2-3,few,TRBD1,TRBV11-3,TGTGCCAGCAGCTTTAAGGGTCCCGGGACAGGGGCGCCGAGCACAGATACGCAGTATTTT,CASSFKGPGTGAPSTDTQYF
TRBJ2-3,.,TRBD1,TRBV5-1,TGCGCCAGCAGCACCAGACAGGGGGTCACAGATACGCAGTATTTT,CASSTRQGVTDTQYF
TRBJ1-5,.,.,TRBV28,TGTGCCAGCAGTTACAGGCTTCTCAATCAGCCCCAGCATTTT,CASSYRLLNQPQHF
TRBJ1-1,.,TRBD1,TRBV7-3,TGTGCCAGCAGCGAGGACAGGGTCAGCACTGAAGCTTTCTTT,CASSEDRVSTEAFF
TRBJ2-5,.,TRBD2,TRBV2,TGTGCCAGCAGTTTACTAGCGGGGACCCAGTACTTC,CASSLLAGTQYF
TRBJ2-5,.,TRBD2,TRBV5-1,TGCGCCAGCAGCTCCCTACTAGCGGGAGTCCGAGAGACCCAGTACTTC,CASSSLLAGVRETQYF
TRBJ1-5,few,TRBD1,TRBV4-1,TGCGCCAGCAGCCAATTTACAGGGGCAAGCAATCAGCCCCAGCATTTT,CASSQFTGASNQPQHF
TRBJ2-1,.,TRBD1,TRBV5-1,TGCGCCAGCAGGTCGGAGACAGGGGGCTCTTATGAGCAGTTCTTC,CASRSETGGSYEQFF
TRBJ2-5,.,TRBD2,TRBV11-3,TGTGCCAGCAGCCCAGGACTAGCGGGGGGGCCGGAGACCCAGTACTTC,CASSPGLAGGPETQYF
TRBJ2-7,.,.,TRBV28,TGTGCCAGTCGGACTGCCTACGAGCAGTACTTC,CASRTAYEQYF